This paragraph covers one TCR beta chain sequence. Trimming stripped 7 bases from V and 6 bases from J, with 16 bases between. Germline CDR1 and CDR2: MDHEN and SYDVKM. CDR3 length: 14 amino acids. These data originate in a study of T cells in Graves' hyperthyroidism and ophthalmopathy. Using RNA transcripts as the source, TCR beta CDR3 regions were amplified. The HTBI primer set drove a first-round RT-PCR of the TCR CDR3. MiXCR, applied by TCRdb to the multiplex PCR reads, yields one record per CDR3 protein. This table holds hundreds of thousands of distinct CDR3 sequences, 16% found once. The sequenced material came from blood. The chain uses TRBV28 and TRBJ1-5; D gene uncertain. This sequence originates from a woman aged 25 to 39 with Graves' hyperthyroidism. The CDR3 DNA reads TGTGCCAGCAACTTGGCCCGGAGGGCTCAGCCCCAGCATTTT. Amino acids: CASNLARRAQPQHF. The variable domain in full, with the rest retrieved from reference TRBV28 and TRBJ1-5, is DVKVTQSSRYLVKRTGEKVFLECVQDMDHENMFWYRQDPGLGLRLIYFSYDVKMKEKGDIPEGYSVSREKKERFSLILESASTNQTSMYLCASNLARRAQPQHFGDGTRLSIL.